This T cell receptor (beta chain) is drawn from a study of chemoradiotherapy in HPV16-positive cancers. Study-wide background: Functional T-cell assays on a couple of HPV16-positive patients' cells defined candidate HPV-specific clones and common TCR motifs.

Whole-study findings and limits: Better recurrence-free survival went with HPV-responsive T-cell expansion in HPV16-positive patients. Functional assays defining HPV-specific T cells used only two HPV16-positive patients.

Generated by immunoSEQ multiplex PCR, the TCRdb table keeps only in-frame clones and is missing some. The table lists roughly 10,000 clones, roughly 72% of them singletons. In germline, CDR1 is KGHSH, CDR2 LQKENI. This CDR3 is 16 amino acids long. The V gene lost 3 bases and the J gene lost 1 base, with 15 bases spanning the gap. As for this clone: Its antigen is unknown.

This specimen was taken from a patient who underwent chemoradiotherapy. The source of this sequence is a human donor with HPV-associated anogenital cancer. The V gene is TRBV18, the J gene TRBJ1-1; D is possibly TRBD1 (6 bases). The CDR3 DNA reads TGTGCCAGCTCACCGGTCTCGGGGGGCTGGAACACTGAAGCTTTCTTT. It translates to CASSPVSGGWNTEAFF.